A selection of T cell receptor beta chains follows, all from one sample in a study of shared clonotypes between healthy human individuals. The data were produced by immunoSEQ multiplex PCR, yet TCRdb's version contains in-frame clones alone and is incomplete. The table lists about 2.3 million clones, less than 95% of them singletons. Sequencing was done on a sample of naive CD4+ T cells from PBMCs. These receptors all stem from a man younger than 35 in good health. Some clones in this sample may be carry-over from other donors' samples. The CDR3 runs from the conserved cysteine through the conserved F or W. A D gene is named only where the DNA matches it firmly. Clone size appears in some rows only: once, few, many, or a class for an expanded clone.

cdr3_nt	cdr3_aa	d_call	clone_size	j_call	v_call
TGTGCCAGCAGTGTAAGGGGGATGAACACTGAAGCTTTCTTT	CASSVRGMNTEAFF	-	few	TRBJ1-1	TRBV2
TGTGAGGACCTGCTGGCTACGCAGTATTTT	CEDLLATQYF	-	-	TRBJ2-3	TRBV28
TGCGCCAGCAGCCGGAAGGGGGATCAGGAAAAACTGTTTTTT	CASSRKGDQEKLFF	-	-	TRBJ1-4	TRBV5-1
TGTGCCAGCAGCCCCGGGGTAGCGGCAGCAACCTACGAGCAGTACTTC	CASSPGVAAATYEQYF	-	-	TRBJ2-7	TRBV5-5
TGTGCCAGCAGCTCGCGACAGGGGACGAACACTGAAGCTTTCTTT	CASSSRQGTNTEAFF	TRBD1	few	TRBJ1-1	TRBV5-4
TGTGCCAGCAGCGCGCCGGTGGGGAGGGGTGGAAGGCAGCCCCAGCATTTT	CASSAPVGRGGRQPQHF	-	once	TRBJ1-5	TRBV21-1
TGTGCCAGCAGCAAGCCGGGACAGGGTAATGAGCAGTTCTTC	CASSKPGQGNEQFF	TRBD1	-	TRBJ2-1	TRBV28
TGCGCCAGCAGCTTGTATCTCACAGATACGCAGTATTTT	CASSLYLTDTQYF	-	-	TRBJ2-3	TRBV5-1
TGCAGCGGGGCCGGGACAGGGGGTTATGGCTACACCTTC	CSGAGTGGYGYTF	TRBD1	-	TRBJ1-2	TRBV29-1
TGTGCCTGGAGTTCACTAGCGGGAGGGTACAATGAGCAGTTCTTC	CAWSSLAGGYNEQFF	TRBD2	-	TRBJ2-1	TRBV30
TGCGCCAGCAGCTTGGGACCGAACTCCTACAATGAGCAGTTCTTC	CASSLGPNSYNEQFF	-	-	TRBJ2-1	TRBV5-1
TGTGCCAGCAGTTTAATCGGTCACTCTGGAAACACCATATATTTT	CASSLIGHSGNTIYF	-	once	TRBJ1-3	TRBV28
TGTGCCAGTAGTATAGTGGGACTAGCGGGAGATCGTACCGGGGAGCTGTTTTTT	CASSIVGLAGDRTGELFF	TRBD2	-	TRBJ2-2	TRBV19
TGTGCCAGCAGCCGACCGGGACTAGCGGTTTACGAGCAGTACTTC	CASSRPGLAVYEQYF	TRBD2	-	TRBJ2-7	TRBV6-1
TGTGCCAGCAGCCAGGGAATGAACACTGAAGCTTTCTTT	CASSQGMNTEAFF	-	-	TRBJ1-1	TRBV7-8
TGTGCCTGGAGAAAGTTAGGGGGGGAAGCTAATGAAAAACTGTTTTTT	CAWRKLGGEANEKLFF	-	-	TRBJ1-4	TRBV30
TGTGCCAGCAGCTTCTTTGGAGGCACAGATACGCAGTATTTT	CASSFFGGTDTQYF	-	-	TRBJ2-3	TRBV11-2
TGTGCCAGCAGCTCCTTCGCAGGTCTAGCCAAAAACATTCAGTACTTC	CASSSFAGLAKNIQYF	-	-	TRBJ2-4	TRBV11-2
TGTGCCAGCAGCGACGCGGGACTAGCGAGAAATACGCAGTATTTT	CASSDAGLARNTQYF	TRBD2	-	TRBJ2-3	TRBV11-1
TGCGCCAGCAGCATAGGACAGGGGGTAAATCAGCCCCAGCATTTT	CASSIGQGVNQPQHF	TRBD1	once	TRBJ1-5	TRBV4-1
TGCGCCAGCAGGGCGGACAGAGATAGCAATCAGCCCCAGCATTTT	CASRADRDSNQPQHF	-	-	TRBJ1-5	TRBV5-1
TGCGCCAGCAGCAACTCGGGACAGGGACTGTCAACTAATGAAAAACTGTTTTTT	CASSNSGQGLSTNEKLFF	TRBD1	-	TRBJ1-4	TRBV5-1
TGCGCCAGCAGTGAGGGACTAGCGGGGGCCTACGAGCAGTACTTC	CASSEGLAGAYEQYF	TRBD2	-	TRBJ2-7	TRBV10-1
TGTGCCAGTAGTACCGGGACGGCCTACTACGAGCAGTACTTC	CASSTGTAYYEQYF	-	-	TRBJ2-7	TRBV19
TGTGCCAGCAGCCGCAGGGCAGATACGCAGTATTTT	CASSRRADTQYF	-	-	TRBJ2-3	TRBV7-2
TGTGCCAGCAGTTACGGGGCGGGGGGCTCCTACAATGAGCAGTTCTTC	CASSYGAGGSYNEQFF	TRBD2	-	TRBJ2-1	TRBV6-6
TGCGCCAGCAGCACCGGGACTAGCGGGGCGGAAGAGCAGTACTTC	CASSTGTSGAEEQYF	TRBD2	once	TRBJ2-7	TRBV5-1
TGTGCCATTGCGAGAAGGGAAAACAAAAAACTGTTTTTT	CAIARRENKKLFF	-	-	TRBJ1-4	TRBV2
TGTGCCAGCAGCTTAAAGGTCGATAGCGGGAGCACAGATACGCAGTATTTT	CASSLKVDSGSTDTQYF	TRBD2	-	TRBJ2-3	TRBV7-2
TGTGCCAGCAGCCGTTTAAGTGTCCCCGAAGCTTTCTTT	CASSRLSVPEAFF	-	once	TRBJ1-1	TRBV9
TGTGCCAGCAGCGCACCTCTGGGGTTTTCAGAGACCCAGTACTTC	CASSAPLGFSETQYF	-	-	TRBJ2-5	TRBV5-6
TGTGCCAGCTCACCCCCCGGGGGCTCCTACAATGAGCAGTTCTTC	CASSPPGGSYNEQFF	-	-	TRBJ2-1	TRBV18
TGTGCCAGCAGCTTAACCAGGGCCTCTACCTACGAGCAGTACTTC	CASSLTRASTYEQYF	-	-	TRBJ2-7	TRBV11-2
TGTGCCAGCAGTTACTCTACAGGACTGGTCTATGGCTACACCTTC	CASSYSTGLVYGYTF	-	-	TRBJ1-2	TRBV6-5